This TCR beta chain appears in the sequencing data of a study of vaccination and CD4 T cells after COVID-19. CDR1 and CDR2 (germline): SQVTM, ANQGSEA. Trimming took 4 bases from V and 7 from J; bases not matched to a gene: 13. This CDR3 comprises 16 residues. This clonotype showed up just once. Its antigen is undetermined. Described time point: late sampling 161 to 241 days after vaccination in a few convalescent patients. Treatment defined: roughly 10-day PBMC culture with coronavirus spike peptide pools or control peptides (ViraFEST assay). Using peptide pools, antigen-specific T cells were expanded in ViraFEST before TCRs were sequenced. About 1.9 million PBMCs went into each well for culture with 7.5 to 10 IU/ml IL-2 and around 10 ug/ml peptide pools. Cultured CD4+ T-cell DNA underwent Oncomine TCR Beta short-read sequencing. In TCRdb, the PCR reads were re-called with MiXCR into one record per CDR3 protein. The repertoire consists of 20,000 to 25,000 distinct CDR3 sequences, with about 31% occurring once and the leading ten covering 9.5% to 12%.

This chain connects TRBV29-1 to TRBJ2-1; 10 positions match TRBD1. The TCR was taken from a human donor who had recovered from COVID-19. This material consisted of CD4+ T cells from blood, cultured in vitro, taken about 7 months after SARS-CoV-2 vaccination. The CDR3 DNA follows: TGCAGCGTTGGGGCCGGGAGACAGGGGGCGTATAATGAGCAGTTCTTC. It codes for CSVGAGRQGAYNEQFF.